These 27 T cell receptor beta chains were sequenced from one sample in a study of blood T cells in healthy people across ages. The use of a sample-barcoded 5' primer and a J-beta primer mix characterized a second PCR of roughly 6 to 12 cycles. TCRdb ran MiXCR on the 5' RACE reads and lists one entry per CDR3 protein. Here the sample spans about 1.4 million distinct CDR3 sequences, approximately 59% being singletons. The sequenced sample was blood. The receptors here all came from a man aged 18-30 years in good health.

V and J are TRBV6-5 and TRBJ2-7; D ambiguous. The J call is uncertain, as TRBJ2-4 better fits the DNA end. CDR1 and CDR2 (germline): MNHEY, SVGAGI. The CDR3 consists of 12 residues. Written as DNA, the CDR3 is TGTGCCAGCAGTTATGCTGGGAACATTCAGTACTTC. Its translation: CASSYAGNIQYF.

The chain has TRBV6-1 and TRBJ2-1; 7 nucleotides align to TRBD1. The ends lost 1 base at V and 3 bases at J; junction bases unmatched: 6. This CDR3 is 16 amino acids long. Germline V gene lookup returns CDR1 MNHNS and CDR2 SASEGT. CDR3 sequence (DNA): TGTGCCAGCAGTGAAGTGGGGACAGTGGTCTACAATGAGCAGTTCTTC. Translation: CASSEVGTVVYNEQFF.

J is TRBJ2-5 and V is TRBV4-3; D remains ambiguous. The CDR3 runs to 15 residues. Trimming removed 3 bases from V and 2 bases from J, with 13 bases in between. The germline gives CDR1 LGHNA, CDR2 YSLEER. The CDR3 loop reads CASSQPHTIQETQYF. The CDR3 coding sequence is TGCGCCAGCAGCCAGCCGCACACAATTCAAGAGACCCAGTACTTC.

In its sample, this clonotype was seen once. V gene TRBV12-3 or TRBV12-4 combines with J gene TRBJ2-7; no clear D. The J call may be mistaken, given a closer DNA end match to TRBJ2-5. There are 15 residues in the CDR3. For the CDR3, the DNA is TGTGCCAGCAGTTTAGGCCCTTTTCCCGGTCAGACCCAGTACTTC. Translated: CASSLGPFPGQTQYF.

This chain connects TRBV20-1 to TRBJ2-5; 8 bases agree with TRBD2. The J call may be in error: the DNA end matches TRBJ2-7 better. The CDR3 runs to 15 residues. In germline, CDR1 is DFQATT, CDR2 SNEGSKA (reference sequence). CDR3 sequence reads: CSASPQRETFHEQYF. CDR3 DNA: TGCAGTGCTAGCCCCCAGCGGGAGACATTCCACGAGCAGTACTTC.

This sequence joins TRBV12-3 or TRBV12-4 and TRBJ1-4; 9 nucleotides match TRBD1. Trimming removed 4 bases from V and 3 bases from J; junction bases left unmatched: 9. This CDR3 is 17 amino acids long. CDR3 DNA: TGTGCCAGCAGTTCCTACAGGGGGCGGGCGGCTAATGAAAAACTGTTTTTT. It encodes CASSSYRGRAANEKLFF.

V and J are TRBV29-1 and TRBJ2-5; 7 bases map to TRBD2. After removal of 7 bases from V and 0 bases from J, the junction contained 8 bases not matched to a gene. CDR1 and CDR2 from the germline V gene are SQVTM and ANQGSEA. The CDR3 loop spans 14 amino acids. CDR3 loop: CSAPLGGYQETQYF. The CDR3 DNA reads TGCAGCGCTCCCCTGGGGGGGTACCAAGAGACCCAGTACTTC.

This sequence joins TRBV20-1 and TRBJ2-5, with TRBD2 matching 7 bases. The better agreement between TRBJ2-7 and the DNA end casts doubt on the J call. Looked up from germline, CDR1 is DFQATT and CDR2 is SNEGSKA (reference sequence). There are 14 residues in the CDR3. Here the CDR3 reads CSARVQRGNYEQYF. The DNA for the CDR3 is TGCAGTGCTAGGGTCCAGCGGGGCAACTACGAGCAGTACTTC.

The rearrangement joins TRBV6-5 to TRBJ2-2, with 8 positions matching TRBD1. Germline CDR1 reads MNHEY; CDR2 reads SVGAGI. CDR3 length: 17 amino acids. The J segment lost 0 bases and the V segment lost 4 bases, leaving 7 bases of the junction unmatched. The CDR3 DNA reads TGTGCCAGCAGTTCCCCCGCAGGGGGCCCGAACACCGGGGAGCTGTTTTTT. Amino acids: CASSSPAGGPNTGELFF.

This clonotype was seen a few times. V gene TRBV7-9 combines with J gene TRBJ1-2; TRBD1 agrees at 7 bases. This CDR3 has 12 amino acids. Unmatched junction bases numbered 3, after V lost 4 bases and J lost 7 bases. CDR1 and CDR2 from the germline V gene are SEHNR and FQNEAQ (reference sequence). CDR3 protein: CASSWKGAGYTF. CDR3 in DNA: TGTGCCAGCAGCTGGAAGGGGGCTGGCTACACCTTC.

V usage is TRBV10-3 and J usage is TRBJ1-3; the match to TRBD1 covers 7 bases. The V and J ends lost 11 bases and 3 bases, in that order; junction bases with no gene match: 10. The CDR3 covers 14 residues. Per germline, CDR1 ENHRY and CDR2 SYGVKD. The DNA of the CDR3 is TGTGCCGTCCAGGGGGACCGGGATGGAAACACCATATATTTT. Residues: CAVQGDRDGNTIYF.

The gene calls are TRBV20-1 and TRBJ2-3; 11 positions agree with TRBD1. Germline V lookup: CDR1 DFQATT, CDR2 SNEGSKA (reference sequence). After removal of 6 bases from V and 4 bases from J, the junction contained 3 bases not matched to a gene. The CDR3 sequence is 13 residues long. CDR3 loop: CSAPDRGPDTQYF. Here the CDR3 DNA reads TGCAGTGCCCCGGACAGGGGGCCAGATACGCAGTATTTT.

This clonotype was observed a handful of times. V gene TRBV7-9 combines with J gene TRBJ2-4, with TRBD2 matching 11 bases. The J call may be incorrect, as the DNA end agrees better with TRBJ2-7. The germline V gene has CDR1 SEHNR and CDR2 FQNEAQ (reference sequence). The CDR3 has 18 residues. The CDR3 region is CASSIPSRLAGTIYEQYF. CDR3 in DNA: TGTGCCAGCAGCATCCCGAGCCGACTAGCGGGGACTATCTACGAGCAGTACTTC.

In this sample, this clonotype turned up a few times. The CDR3 DNA sequence: TGTGCCAGCACCCGGACCTTGAGCTCCTACGAGCAGTACTTC. Its translation: CASTRTLSSYEQYF. The chain links TRBV12-3 or TRBV12-4 to TRBJ2-7; D remains ambiguous. The ends were cut back, 7 bases at V and 0 bases at J, with 13 bases in the middle. The CDR3 runs 14 residues.

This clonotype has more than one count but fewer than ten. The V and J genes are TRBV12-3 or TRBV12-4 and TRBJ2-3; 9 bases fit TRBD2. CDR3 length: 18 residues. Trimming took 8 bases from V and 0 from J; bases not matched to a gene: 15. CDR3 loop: CASLPLGLAVPSTDTQYF. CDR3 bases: TGTGCCAGCTTACCCCTGGGACTAGCAGTACCTAGCACAGATACGCAGTATTTT.

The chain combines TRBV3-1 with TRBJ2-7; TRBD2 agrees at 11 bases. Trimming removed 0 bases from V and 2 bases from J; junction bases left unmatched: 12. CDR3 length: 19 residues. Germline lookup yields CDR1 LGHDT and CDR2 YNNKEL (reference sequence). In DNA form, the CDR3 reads TGTGCCAGCAGCCAAGATCAGGATAGCGGGAGGGAAGAGACCTACGAGCAGTACTTC. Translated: CASSQDQDSGREETYEQYF.

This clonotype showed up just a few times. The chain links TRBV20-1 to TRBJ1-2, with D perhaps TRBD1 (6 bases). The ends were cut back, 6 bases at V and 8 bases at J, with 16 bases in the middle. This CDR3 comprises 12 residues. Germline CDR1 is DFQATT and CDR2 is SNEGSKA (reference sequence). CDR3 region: CSAQGTTGGYTF. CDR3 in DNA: TGCAGTGCCCAGGGGACCACTGGGGGCTACACCTTC.

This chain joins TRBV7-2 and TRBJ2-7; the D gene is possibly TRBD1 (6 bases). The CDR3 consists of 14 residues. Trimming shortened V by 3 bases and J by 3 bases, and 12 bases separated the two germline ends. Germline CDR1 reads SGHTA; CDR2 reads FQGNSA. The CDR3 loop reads CASSFNRDNYEQYF. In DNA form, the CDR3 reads TGTGCCAGCAGCTTCAACCGGGACAACTACGAGCAGTACTTC.

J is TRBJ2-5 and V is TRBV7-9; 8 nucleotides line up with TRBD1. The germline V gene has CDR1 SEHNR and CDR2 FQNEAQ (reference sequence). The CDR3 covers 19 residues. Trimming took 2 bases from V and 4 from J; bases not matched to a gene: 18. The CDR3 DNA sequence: TGTGCCAGCAGCTTACTTATTTGGAGACAGGGGAAGGGCTCAGAGACCCAGTACTTC. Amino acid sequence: CASSLLIWRQGKGSETQYF.

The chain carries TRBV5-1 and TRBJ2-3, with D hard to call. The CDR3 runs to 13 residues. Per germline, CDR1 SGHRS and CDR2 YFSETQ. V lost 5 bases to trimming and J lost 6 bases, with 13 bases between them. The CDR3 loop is CASSSTASDTQYF. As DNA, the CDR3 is TGCGCCAGCAGTTCGACCGCGAGCGATACGCAGTATTTT.

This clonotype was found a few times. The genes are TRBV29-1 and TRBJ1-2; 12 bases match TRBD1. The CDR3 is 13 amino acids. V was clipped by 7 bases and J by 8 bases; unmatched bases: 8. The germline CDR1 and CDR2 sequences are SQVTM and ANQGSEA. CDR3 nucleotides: TGCAGCGCCCAGGGACAGGGGGCTAGGGGCTACACCTTC. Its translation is CSAQGQGARGYTF.

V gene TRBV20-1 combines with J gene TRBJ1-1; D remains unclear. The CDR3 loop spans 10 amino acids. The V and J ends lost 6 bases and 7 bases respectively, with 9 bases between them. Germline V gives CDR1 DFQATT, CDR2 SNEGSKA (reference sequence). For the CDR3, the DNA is TGCAGTGCCGGCGTCATTGAAGCTTTCTTT. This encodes CSAGVIEAFF.

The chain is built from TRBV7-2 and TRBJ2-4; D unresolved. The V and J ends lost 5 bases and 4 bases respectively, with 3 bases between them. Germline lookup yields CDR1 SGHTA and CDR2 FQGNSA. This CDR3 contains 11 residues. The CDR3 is CASSIKNIQYF. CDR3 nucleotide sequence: TGTGCCAGCAGCATAAAAAACATTCAGTACTTC.

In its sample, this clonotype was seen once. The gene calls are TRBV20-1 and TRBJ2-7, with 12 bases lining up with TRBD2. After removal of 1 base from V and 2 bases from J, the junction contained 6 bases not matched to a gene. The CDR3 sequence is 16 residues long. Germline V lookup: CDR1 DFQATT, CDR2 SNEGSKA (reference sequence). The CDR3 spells CSARGLAGVSAYEQYF. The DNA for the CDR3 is TGCAGTGCTAGAGGACTAGCGGGAGTATCCGCCTACGAGCAGTACTTC.

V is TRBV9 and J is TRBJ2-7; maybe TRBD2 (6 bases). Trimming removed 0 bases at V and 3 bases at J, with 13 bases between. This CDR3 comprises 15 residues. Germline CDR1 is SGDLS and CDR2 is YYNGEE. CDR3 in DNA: TGTGCCAGCAGCGTAGGGCGGGGTGCTGTCTACGAGCAGTACTTC. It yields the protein CASSVGRGAVYEQYF.

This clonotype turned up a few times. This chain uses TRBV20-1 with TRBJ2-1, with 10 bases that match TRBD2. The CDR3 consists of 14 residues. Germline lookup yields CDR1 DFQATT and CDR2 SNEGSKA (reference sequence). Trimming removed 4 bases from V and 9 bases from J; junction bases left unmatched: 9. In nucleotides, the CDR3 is TGCAGTGCTACGCGAAGCGGGGGGGCCAGTGAGCAGTTCTTC. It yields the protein CSATRSGGASEQFF.

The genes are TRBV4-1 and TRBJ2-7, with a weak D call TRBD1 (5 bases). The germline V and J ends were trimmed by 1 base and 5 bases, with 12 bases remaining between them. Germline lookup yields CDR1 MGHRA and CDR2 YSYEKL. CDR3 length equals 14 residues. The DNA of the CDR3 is TGCGCCAGCAGCCAAGTGGTTTCAGGGAACGAGCAGTACTTC. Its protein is CASSQVVSGNEQYF.